This T cell receptor (beta chain) was retrieved from a study of OX40 agonist ivuxolimab in advanced cancers. Study at large: Dose-escalation patients were diagnosed with hepatocellular carcinoma, melanoma, renal cell cancer or head and neck cancer. Patients were under 90% male with ages about 20 to 79, mean 60. Allowance was made for prior anti-PD-1, anti-PD-L1 or anti-CTLA-4 therapy, and about 40% had some.

With 4 bases removed from V and 8 bases from J, the gap between germline ends came to 18 bases. The CDR3 runs to 14 residues. Germline assignment: CDR1 SGHNT and CDR2 YYREEE (reference sequence). This table comes from immunoSEQ multiplex PCR, and its TCRdb copy is limited to in-frame clones, with some not included. The repertoire includes over 10,000 clones, approximately 61% of them detected once, and more than 20% sits in the top ten. The chain combines TRBV5-4 with TRBJ1-2, with D possibly being TRBD1 (5 bases). The clonotype was recovered from an adult with an advanced solid tumor such as melanoma, head and neck, liver or kidney cancer. The sequencing used CD4+ or CD8+ T cells sorted from blood, collected in a trial of the OX40 agonist ivuxolimab. The CDR3 coding sequence is TGTGCCAGCAGCGTGTGGGGAGCGGGGGAGGGCTACACCTTC. Its protein product is CASSVWGAGEGYTF.